A selection of T cell receptor beta chains follows, all from one sample in a study of regulatory T cells in long-lasting Graves disease. One entry per CDR3 protein, called by TCRdb with MiXCR from the multiplex PCR reads. The sample holds 350,000 to 550,000 distinct CDR3 sequences; roughly 15% are singletons and the top ten take under 20%. This sample also belongs to another study, concerning T cells in Graves' hyperthyroidism and ophthalmopathy.

The sequences come from peripheral blood mononuclear cells (PBMCs), collected at new diagnosis, from a patient treated with antithyroid drugs. These receptor sequences come from a woman aged 50 to 65 with Graves disease. Each CDR3 is given with its conserved first and last residue. The order of the fields is CDR3 length, D gene, clone size, J gene, V gene, CDR3 protein, CDR3 DNA. D genes are given only for firm matches. Rows may omit the clone size; those that give it use once, few, many or a size class.

>13|.|many|TRBJ2-3|TRBV7-3
CASSLTGTDTQYF
TGTGCCAGCAGCTTGACCGGCACAGATACGCAGTATTTT
>13|TRBD2|many|TRBJ2-1|TRBV28
CASMRLAFHEQFF
TGTGCCAGCATGAGACTAGCGTTCCATGAGCAGTTCTTC
>12|.|.|TRBJ1-5|TRBV7-2
CASSFNNQPQHF
TGTGCCAGCAGCTTCAACAATCAGCCCCAGCATTTT
>15|.|.|TRBJ1-1|TRBV6-1
CASRLSETPITEAFF
TGTGCCAGCAGGCTCAGTGAGACCCCGATCACTGAAGCTTTCTTT
>16|.|.|TRBJ2-3|TRBV5-5
CASSGGLGGSTDTQYF
TGTGCCAGCAGTGGGGGTCTAGGGGGAAGCACAGATACGCAGTATTTT
>16|TRBD2|few|TRBJ2-2|TRBV9
CASSVGTSANTGELFF
TGTGCCAGCAGCGTCGGGACTAGCGCGAACACCGGGGAGCTGTTTTTT
>16|TRBD2|.|TRBJ2-1|TRBV18
CASSPLGLAGGGEQFF
TGTGCCAGCTCACCGTTGGGACTAGCGGGAGGAGGCGAGCAGTTCTTC
>13|.|few|TRBJ1-3|TRBV2
CASSEGSGNTIYF
TGTGCCAGCAGTGAAGGATCTGGAAACACCATATATTTT
>13|.|many|TRBJ1-5|TRBV6-1
CASSEAPNQPQHF
TGTGCCAGCAGTGAGGCCCCGAATCAGCCCCAGCATTTT
>18|TRBD2|.|TRBJ2-1|TRBV12-3/TRBV12-4
CASSFLLAGVGRYNEQFF
TGTGCCAGCAGTTTTCTACTAGCGGGAGTAGGGCGGTACAATGAGCAGTTCTTC
>14|.|once|TRBJ2-5|TRBV13
CASSLDGGVGTQYF
TGTGCCAGCAGCTTAGATGGAGGGGTAGGGACCCAGTACTTC
>19|.|.|TRBJ1-1|TRBV13
CASSLYPMGQAGWGTEAFF
TGTGCCAGCAGCTTATACCCAATGGGACAAGCAGGGTGGGGCACTGAAGCTTTCTTT
>13|.|few|TRBJ2-5|TRBV13
CASSLGLRETQYF
TGTGCCAGCAGCTTAGGCCTTCGGGAGACCCAGTACTTC
>10|.|few|TRBJ2-1|TRBV6-2/TRBV6-3
CASSEYEQFF
TGTGCCAGCAGTGAATATGAGCAGTTCTTC
>17|TRBD2|.|TRBJ2-6|TRBV29-1
CSVPRAGGSSGANVLTF
TGCAGCGTCCCTCGAGCGGGAGGGTCGTCTGGGGCCAACGTCCTGACTTTC
>15|.|many|TRBJ2-7|TRBV6-9
CASSYGSSASYEQYF
TGTGCCAGCAGTTATGGTTCCTCGGCCTCCTACGAGCAGTACTTC
>16|TRBD2|many|TRBJ2-7|TRBV9
CASSVEGTSAPYEQYF
TGTGCCAGCAGCGTAGAAGGGACTAGCGCTCCCTACGAGCAGTACTTC
>15|TRBD1|many|TRBJ1-5|TRBV6-2/TRBV6-3
CASRTGQGRNQPQHF
TGTGCCAGCAGAACCGGACAGGGAAGGAATCAGCCCCAGCATTTT
>16|.|.|TRBJ2-2|TRBV6-5
CASSYSRVLNTGELFF
TGTGCCAGCAGTTACTCGCGGGTTTTGAACACCGGGGAGCTGTTTTTT
>14|TRBD1|.|TRBJ1-5|TRBV19
CASSDRVDGQPQHF
TGTGCCAGTAGTGACAGGGTTGATGGTCAGCCCCAGCATTTT
>19|.|.|TRBJ2-1|TRBV28
CASSLYSAAGGGRDNEQFF
TGTGCCAGCAGTTTATATTCGGCGGCCGGGGGCGGTAGGGACAATGAGCAGTTCTTC
>11|.|.|TRBJ2-2|TRBV2
CASWGGGELVF
TGTGCCAGCTGGGGCGGCGGGGAGCTGGTTTTT
>11|.|many|TRBJ2-7|TRBV11-2
CASSFAAEQYF
TGTGCCAGCAGCTTCGCGGCCGAGCAGTACTTC
>16|TRBD1|many|TRBJ1-2|TRBV28
CASSLGDRDPDYGYTF
TGTGCCAGCAGTTTGGGGGACAGGGACCCGGACTATGGCTACACCTTC
>12|.|many|TRBJ1-1|TRBV5-1
CASIDSWTEAFF
TGCGCCAGCATAGATTCGTGGACTGAAGCTTTCTTT
>14|.|few|TRBJ2-7|TRBV27
CASSPRDGTYEQYF
TGTGCCAGCAGTCCCCGGGACGGAACCTACGAGCAGTACTTC
>16|.|.|TRBJ2-5|TRBV11-3
CASSLGGLGAGETQYF
TGTGCCAGCAGCTTGGGGGGTCTAGGGGCGGGAGAGACCCAGTACTTC
>17|TRBD2|many|TRBJ2-3|TRBV7-3
CASSLSGLAGVADTQYF
TGTGCCAGCAGCTTATCCGGACTAGCGGGAGTTGCAGATACGCAGTATTTT
>15|TRBD2|.|TRBJ2-7|TRBV30
CAWSPPGGYPYEQYF
TGTGCCTGGAGTCCCCCGGGGGGGTATCCCTACGAGCAGTACTTC
>16|TRBD2|many|TRBJ2-5|TRBV9
CASSGRGGGDQETQYF
TGTGCCAGCAGCGGAAGGGGTGGGGGGGACCAAGAGACCCAGTACTTC
>17|TRBD2|few|TRBJ2-3|TRBV6-1
CASSPILAGVGTDTQYF
TGTGCCAGCAGCCCGATCCTAGCGGGAGTGGGCACAGATACGCAGTATTTT
>16|.|.|TRBJ2-7|TRBV6-2/TRBV6-3
CASSYLAGAVSYKQYF
TGTGCCAGCAGCTACCTCGCGGGGGCTGTATCCTACAAGCAGTACTTC
>14|TRBD2|few|TRBJ2-5|TRBV2
CAGWGTSAQETQYF
TGTGCCGGTTGGGGGACTAGCGCACAAGAGACCCAGTACTTC
>14|.|many|TRBJ2-2|TRBV12-3/TRBV12-4
CASLRDLNTGELFF
TGTGCCAGCCTCCGGGACTTAAACACCGGGGAGCTGTTTTTT
>13|.|many|TRBJ2-1|TRBV7-2
CASSSGRGNEQFF
TGTGCCAGCAGCTCAGGTCGGGGGAATGAGCAGTTCTTC
>12|.|many|TRBJ1-1|TRBV2
CARWDGNTEAFF
TGTGCCAGGTGGGACGGGAACACTGAAGCTTTCTTT
>16|.|.|TRBJ2-6|TRBV27
CASGFIRGSGANVLTF
TGTGCCAGCGGTTTTATTCGAGGGTCTGGGGCCAACGTCCTGACTTTC
>15|TRBD1|many|TRBJ2-3|TRBV6-2/TRBV6-3
CASSYSTGRTDTQYF
TGTGCCAGCAGTTACTCGACAGGGAGAACAGATACGCAGTATTTT
>15|TRBD2|many|TRBJ2-1|TRBV9
CASSVEVGGINEQFF
TGTGCCAGCAGCGTAGAGGTGGGAGGGATAAATGAGCAGTTCTTC
>17|.|.|TRBJ1-5|TRBV12-3/TRBV12-4
CASSNPTIPEGNQPQHF
TGTGCCAGCAGTAACCCGACCATCCCGGAGGGTAATCAGCCCCAGCATTTT
>16|.|.|TRBJ2-1|TRBV6-2/TRBV6-3
CASSYSISGSYNEQFF
TGTGCCAGCAGTTACTCGATTAGTGGGTCCTACAATGAGCAGTTCTTC
>14|.|many|TRBJ2-5|TRBV30
CAWSPGAVQETQYF
TGTGCCTGGAGCCCTGGGGCGGTCCAAGAGACCCAGTACTTC
>14|.|.|TRBJ2-1|TRBV10-3
CAIGPAGSYNEQFF
TGTGCCATCGGGCCGGCAGGCTCCTACAATGAGCAGTTCTTC
>19|TRBD1|few|TRBJ1-3|TRBV5-5
CASSLRQGYLRYSGNTIYF
TGTGCCAGCAGCTTGCGACAGGGGTATTTAAGGTACTCTGGAAACACCATATATTTT
>14|.|.|TRBJ1-2|TRBV9
CASSFTDRYYGYTF
TGTGCCAGCAGCTTCACGGACAGATACTATGGCTACACCTTC